This record covers a single TCR beta chain. The sample holds a few counts of this clone. Its antigen target is currently unknown. Within one base of it there is no much larger clone, and no base qualities were kept. The data are from a study of Ad26.COV2.S vaccination and SARS-CoV-2 variants (dated by TCRdb to the early 2020s). Describing the broader study: Vaccine-arm donors came from COV1001, a multicentre, randomized, double-blind, placebo-controlled phase I-IIa trial of Ad26.COV2.S in healthy adults. The TCR-sequenced set comprised around 30 samples: some 19 Ad26.COV2.S vaccine recipients, 5 placebo recipients and 8 SARS-CoV-2 convalescent individuals. Ad26.COV2.S was administered intramuscularly at 5 x 10^10 or 1 x 10^11 viral particles, either as a single shot or as two shots given 56 days apart. Sequencing of the TCRbeta repertoire served to evaluate the specificity and breadth of SARS-CoV-2-reactive T cell receptors following Ad26.COV2.S vaccination. Participants in the trial were split at random into five groups of five each, receiving low-dose or high-dose Ad26.COV2.S once or twice, or else placebo on both occasions. Investigators remained blinded to trial group allocation during experiments and outcome assessment. Overall results and qualifications from the work: It was noted by the authors that total T cell responses may have been underestimated by the TCR breadth and depth analyses. Higher spike-specific TCR breadth was observed in Ad26.COV2.S recipients than in placebo recipients (P = 0.0014). Substantial breadth of spike-specific CD8+ and CD4+ T cell responses was reported after vaccination. Non-spike TCR breadth was comparable between vaccine and placebo recipients, consistent with the vaccine containing only spike. The study was not powered for comparison of responses between vaccine doses or regimens.

Reading the label with the study, this specimen's treatment or condition is: 15 to 20 received Ad26.COV2.S at low or high dose, single or two shots; roughly 5 received placebo; per-sample allocation not given. For vaccine and placebo recipients, repertoires were sequenced using samples collected on day 63 after the first injection. In Cohort 1b, some 25 adults aged 18-55 years were enrolled at a single site in Boston, USA, between 29 July and 7 August 2020. Ad26.COV2.S consisted of a replication-incompetent adenovirus type 26 vector by which a prefusion-stabilized SARS-CoV-2 spike protein from the original Wuhan strain was expressed. Spanning cysteine to phenylalanine, the CDR3 consists of 13 amino acids. Only CDR3 DNA remains: 39 bases, in frame from the first base. Reading the germline V gene gives CDR1 SGDLS and CDR2 YYNGEE. Trimming at the junction amounts to 7 bases on V and 4 bases on J, and the germline ends lie 14 bases apart.

The immunoSEQ Assay was the method used to sequence TCRbeta CDR3 regions. After extraction, genomic DNA underwent amplification by bias-controlled multiplex PCR, followed by high-throughput sequencing. The source study handled its data this way. To quantify the absolute abundance of every unique TCRbeta CDR3 region, sequences were collapsed and filtered. T cell fraction was estimated by normalizing TCRbeta template counts to usable DNA, with usable DNA measured through amplification of reference genes found in all nucleated cells. Repertoire TCRs were annotated as SARS-CoV-2-specific by exact matching of V gene, CDR3 amino acid sequence and J gene to a known reactive TCR set. The reference SARS-CoV-2 TCR set came from MIRA and was filtered for enrichment in COVID-19-positive ImmuneCODE repertoires, removing public or cross-reactive TCRs. Drawing on the MIRA antigens, annotated TCRs were analysed further at the level of specific ORF or position within ORF. Breadth was defined as annotated unique rearrangements over total unique productive rearrangements; depth was the summed frequency of those rearrangements. TCR breadth was compared between groups using two-sided Wilcoxon rank-sum tests. As stored in TCRdb, this immuneACCESS dataset retains in-frame rearrangements with V and J assigned. A fraction of the clones does not appear; measured against another copy, unresolved V genes explain less than half of the discrepancy, and the remainder lacks a known reason. Clonal size and the V and J genes are those of that table, whereas D and trimming came from the DNA. Across this sample there are roughly 680,000 clones, with about 90% seen only once. The top ten hold about 1.5% of the sample.

The receptor was isolated from a person aged 18-65 years who received the Ad26.COV2.S COVID-19 vaccine or a placebo. The specimen was peripheral blood, collected in a trial of Ad26.COV2.S vaccine versus placebo. Recombination connected TRBV9 to TRBJ2-5, and possibly TRBD2, on 7 matching bases. The CDR3 protein: CASARGATETQYF. The sequence in DNA is TGTGCCAGCGCCCGGGGGGCCACAGAGACCCAGTACTTC.